The clone carrying this TCR beta chain came up many times. Germline V gene data show CDR1 as SQVTM and CDR2 as ANQGSEA. The CDR3 is 13 residues long. With 2 bases removed from V and 0 bases from J, the gap between germline ends came to 8 bases. The sample is drawn from a study of T cells after yellow fever vaccination. TCRdb used MiXCR to reprocess the 5' RACE reads, holding one entry per CDR3 protein. The top ten hold around 9.3% of the sample, which has 46,000 or so distinct CDR3 sequences, over 5.5% seen once. Sample: PBMCs, either bulk or a sorted T-cell subset (CD4+, CD8+, memory, or dextramer-sorted; not recorded which), taken 45 days after the yellow fever booster vaccination. This sequence was found in a young man who received the YFV17D yellow fever vaccine. This chain connects TRBV29-1 to TRBJ2-7, with D possibly being TRBD1 (6 bases). The CDR3 region is CSVEWDTSYEQYF. For the CDR3, the DNA is TGCAGCGTTGAATGGGACACCTCCTACGAGCAGTACTTC.